A selection of T cell receptor beta chains follows, all from one sample in a study of blood T cell repertoires in COVID-19. The repertoire was sequenced with immunoSEQ multiplex PCR; TCRdb's copy has only in-frame clones and lacks some. The profile shows hundreds of thousands of clones, about 85% of them singletons. The sequencing input was PBMCs or T cells enriched from blood (not recorded which). These receptors came from a woman in her sixties or seventies who had recovered from COVID-19. Both conserved end residues are part of each CDR3. The order of the fields is clone size, V gene, J gene, CDR3 protein. Rows may omit the clone size; those that give it use once, few, many or a size class.

size: once; V: TRBV7-7; J: TRBJ2-5; CDR3: CASSFGTGESQETQYF
size: NA; V: TRBV2; J: TRBJ2-3; CDR3: CASNRGLAGGQDTQYF
size: once; V: TRBV2; J: TRBJ2-3; CDR3: CASSLAGGRDTQYF
size: NA; V: TRBV20-1; J: TRBJ1-2; CDR3: CSASSTLQGAGYGYTF
size: NA; V: TRBV27; J: TRBJ2-3; CDR3: CASSFLSSTDTQYF
size: NA; V: TRBV18; J: TRBJ2-1; CDR3: CASSPQLQGFSYNEQFF
size: NA; V: TRBV19; J: TRBJ1-1; CDR3: CASSQQGARAEAFF
size: NA; V: TRBV5-1; J: TRBJ2-1; CDR3: CASSFPTGGEGEQFF
size: NA; V: TRBV30; J: TRBJ1-3; CDR3: CAWSSPQVPPRGNTIYF
size: NA; V: TRBV10-1; J: TRBJ1-5; CDR3: CASSQGSNQPQHF
size: NA; V: TRBV11-3; J: TRBJ2-2; CDR3: CASSFGTNTGELFF
size: NA; V: TRBV19; J: TRBJ1-5; CDR3: CASSMDTGKQPQHF
size: NA; V: TRBV3-1/TRBV3-2; J: TRBJ2-3; CDR3: CASSQAGGAHF
size: NA; V: TRBV5-1; J: TRBJ1-1; CDR3: CASSLTGLKGTEAFF
size: NA; V: TRBV19; J: TRBJ1-6; CDR3: CASKDRESWSPLHF
size: NA; V: TRBV6-5; J: TRBJ2-2; CDR3: CASSYTDRAPGELFF
size: NA; V: TRBV2; J: TRBJ1-2; CDR3: CASRLGQGNGYTF
size: NA; V: TRBV18; J: TRBJ1-1; CDR3: CASTGGTVNTEAFF
size: once; V: TRBV7-9; J: TRBJ2-3; CDR3: CASSYRRDTQYF
size: NA; V: TRBV4-1; J: TRBJ1-1; CDR3: CASRLTGGTEAFF
size: NA; V: TRBV12-5; J: TRBJ2-3; CDR3: CASGSGLFTDTQYF
size: NA; V: TRBV2; J: TRBJ1-6; CDR3: CASSELEGEASYNSPLHF
size: NA; V: TRBV30; J: TRBJ2-7; CDR3: CAWSGRRDRRYEQYF
size: once; V: TRBV2; J: TRBJ1-6; CDR3: CASNGRVNSPLHF
size: NA; V: TRBV2; J: TRBJ2-2; CDR3: CASTLTGLIAGELFF
size: NA; V: TRBV18; J: TRBJ1-3; CDR3: CASSPRDSGNTIYF
size: NA; V: TRBV5-1; J: TRBJ2-2; CDR3: CASSSAGVRNTGELFF
size: NA; V: TRBV19; J: TRBJ1-4; CDR3: CATKGGAIGEKLFF
size: NA; V: TRBV19; J: TRBJ2-5; CDR3: CASSPTGGQETQYF
size: NA; V: TRBV5-1; J: TRBJ1-6; CDR3: CASSLGTISYNSPLHF
size: NA; V: TRBV29-1; J: TRBJ1-1; CDR3: CSVEDLPTEAFF